This T cell receptor beta chain stems from a study of glioma-infiltrating T cells after dendritic cell vaccination. Time point denoted: after dendritic cell vaccination, including at tumor progression/relapse. Fresh-frozen tumor tissue and more than two years of survival data were available for all. To note about this clone: Its antigen remains unknown.

Findings and caveats of the study: Complete blood and tumor specimen sets were limited to few patients. Estimated pretreatment TIL content predicted outcome after dendritic cell vaccination.

The CDR3 sequence is 14 residues long. V was cut by 6 bases and J by 4 bases, with 15 bases left in between. The germline gives CDR1 MNHNS, CDR2 SASEGT. The immunoSEQ assay amplified TCRB CDR3 from up to roughly 2 ug DNA. Sequencing used immunoSEQ multiplex PCR; TCRdb keeps in-frame clones, though not all of them. The table records more than 85,000 clones, roughly 90% of them present only once. This chain uses TRBV6-1 with TRBJ1-1, with D perhaps matching TRBD1 (6 bases). The clonotype was recovered from a human donor with glioblastoma. Sequenced here: blood, sampled after dendritic cell vaccination. The DNA for the CDR3 is TGTGCCAGCAGCCTGACAGGAGGAGTCACTGAAGCTTTCTTT. It translates to CASSLTGGVTEAFF.